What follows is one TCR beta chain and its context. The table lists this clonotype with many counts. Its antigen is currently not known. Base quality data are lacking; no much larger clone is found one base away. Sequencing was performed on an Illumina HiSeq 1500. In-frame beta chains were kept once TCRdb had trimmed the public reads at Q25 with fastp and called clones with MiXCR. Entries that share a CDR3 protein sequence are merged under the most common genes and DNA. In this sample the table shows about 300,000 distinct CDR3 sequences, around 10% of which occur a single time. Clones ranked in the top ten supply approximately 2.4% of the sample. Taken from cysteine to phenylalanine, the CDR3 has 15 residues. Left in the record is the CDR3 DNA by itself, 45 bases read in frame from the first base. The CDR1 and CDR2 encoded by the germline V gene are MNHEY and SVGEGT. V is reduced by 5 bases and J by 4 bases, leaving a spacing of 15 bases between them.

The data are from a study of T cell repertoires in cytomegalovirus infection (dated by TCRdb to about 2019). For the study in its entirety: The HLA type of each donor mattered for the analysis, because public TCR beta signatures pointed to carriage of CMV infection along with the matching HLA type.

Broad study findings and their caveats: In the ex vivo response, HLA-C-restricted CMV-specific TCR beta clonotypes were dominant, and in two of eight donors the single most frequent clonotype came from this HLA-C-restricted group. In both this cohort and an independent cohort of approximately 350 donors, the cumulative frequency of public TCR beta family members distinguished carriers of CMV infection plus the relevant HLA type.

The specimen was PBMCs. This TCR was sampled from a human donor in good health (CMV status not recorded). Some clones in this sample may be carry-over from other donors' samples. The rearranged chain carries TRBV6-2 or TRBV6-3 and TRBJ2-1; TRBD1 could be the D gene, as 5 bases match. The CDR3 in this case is CASSDARAFYNEQFF. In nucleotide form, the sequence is TGTGCCAGCAGTGACGCCAGGGCTTTTTACAATGAGCAGTTCTTC.